This record covers a single TCR beta chain. This CDR3 region has 13 residues. Trimming removed 3 bases from V and 7 bases from J; junction bases left unmatched: 3. Germline assignment: CDR1 DFQATT and CDR2 SNEGSKA (reference sequence). The treatment here: roughly 18 received Ad26.COV2.S at low or high dose, single or two shots; five or six received placebo; per-sample allocation not given. Samples analyzed were those drawn on day 63 after the first vaccine or placebo injection. A Boston adult aged 18-55 years was the donor. Ad26.COV2.S expressed prefusion-stabilized spike from the original Wuhan strain. This entry is derived from a study of Ad26.COV2.S vaccination and SARS-CoV-2 variants. Study summary: Once or twice, 56 days apart, Ad26.COV2.S was delivered intramuscularly.

The protocol was immunoSEQ multiplex PCR, while the TCRdb copy is restricted to in-frame clones and leaves out a portion. The table records 410,000 or so clones, around 92% of them present only once. The receptor's source is a person between 18 and 59 years old who received the Ad26.COV2.S COVID-19 vaccine or a placebo. The chain employs TRBV20-1 and TRBJ1-6; TRBD1 matches at 7 bases. The material was peripheral blood, obtained in a trial of Ad26.COV2.S vaccine versus placebo. The CDR3 DNA sequence: TGCAGTGCTAGTAGCAGGGGGAATTCACCCCTCCACTTT. Residues: CSASSRGNSPLHF.